The 8 T cell receptor beta chains listed next were all sequenced from one sample in a study of CXCR3-negative and CXCR3-positive naive CD8 T cells. For these TCRs, the target antigens are not known. In preparing the TRB cDNA libraries, 5' RACE with UMI labels was used. Reanalyzing the 5' RACE reads, TCRdb keeps one entry per CDR3 protein, without DNA. The listing records 150,000 to 180,000 distinct CDR3 sequences. Study-level findings and limits: CXCR3-positive naive cells carried more hydrophobic TRB CDR3s than CXCR3-negative naive cells did.

Sequencing input: naive CXCR3+ CD8+ T cells from blood. Subset indicated: CD45RO-CCR7+CD27+CD95- naive CD8+ T cells expressing CXCR3 (TNR3+). The receptors shown here come from a human donor in good health. Some clones in this sample may be carry-over from other donors' samples.

The chain uses TRBV2 and TRBJ2-5; TCRdb proposes TRBD1, but this gene call is untestable without DNA. In germline, CDR1 is SNHLY, CDR2 FYNNEI. The CDR3 is made up of 14 amino acids. CDR3 sequence: CASSEAGGRETQYF. Using reference TRBV2 and TRBJ2-5 for the parts outside the CDR3, the full variable domain is EPEVTQTPSHQVTQMGQEVILRCVPISNHLYFYWYRQILGQKVEFLVSFYNNEISEKSEIFDDQFSVERPDGSNFTLKIRSTKLEDSAMYFCASSEAGGRETQYFGPGTRLLVL.

The J gene is TRBJ2-1, the V gene TRBV7-8; there is no DNA to check the TCRdb D call of TRBD1. Germline-derived CDR1 and CDR2 are SGHVS and FQNEAQ. The CDR3 contains 15 residues. CDR3 region: CASSPRDTVYNEQFF.

The V call is TRBV7-8, the J call TRBJ2-7; TCRdb's assignment of TRBD1 cannot be checked, as there is no DNA. This CDR3 is 14 amino acids long. The germline V gene has CDR1 SGHVS and CDR2 FQNEAQ. This CDR3 is CASSSRATPYEQYF.

The gene calls are TRBV6-6 and TRBJ1-5; TCRdb reports TRBD1, a call that lacks DNA to check it against. CDR1 MNHNY and CDR2 SVGAGI come from the germline V gene (reference sequence). This CDR3 is built from 15 residues. The CDR3 loop is CASLVGPGGNQPQHF.

The rearrangement uses TRBV9 and TRBJ2-1. The CDR3 loop spans 12 amino acids. The germline CDR1 and CDR2 sequences are SGDLS and YYNGEE. The CDR3: CASSVGDNEQFF. Using reference TRBV9 and TRBJ2-1 for the parts outside the CDR3, the full variable domain is DSGVTQTPKHLITATGQRVTLRCSPRSGDLSVYWYQQSLDQGLQFLIQYYNGEERAKGNILERFSAQQFPDLHSELNLSSLELGDSALYFCASSVGDNEQFFGPGTRLTVL.

The V and J genes are TRBV29-1 and TRBJ1-1; TCRdb picks TRBD1, but there is no DNA to check that call. CDR1 and CDR2 from the germline V gene are SQVTM and ANQGSEA. The CDR3 loop spans 11 amino acids. CDR3 region: CSVVPGGQAFF.

This chain uses TRBV20-1 with TRBJ1-6. In germline, CDR1 is DFQATT, CDR2 SNEGSKA (reference sequence). The CDR3 is made up of 14 amino acids. The CDR3 protein is CSASGRSYNSPLHF.

V usage is TRBV5-5 and J usage is TRBJ2-7; without DNA, the TCRdb call of TRBD1 cannot be checked. The germline V gene encodes CDR1 SGHKS and CDR2 YYEKEE (reference sequence). The CDR3 runs 18 residues. The CDR3 spells CASSLGSSGRGSAYEQYF. Full variable domain (missing parts from reference TRBV5-5 and TRBJ2-7): DAGVTQSPTHLIKTRGQQVTLRCSPISGHKSVSWYQQVLGQGPQFIFQYYEKEERGRGNFPDRFSARQFPNYSSELNVNALLLGDSALYLCASSLGSSGRGSAYEQYFGPGTRLTVT.